The subject of this entry is one T cell receptor (beta chain). As yet, its antigen is unknown. TCRdb analysed the reads with MiXCR anew, one entry per CDR3 protein. The sample yields around 710,000 distinct CDR3 sequences, 25% to 30% seen once. The data originate from a study of T cell repertoires in cytomegalovirus infection. About the study: Evidence of both CMV infection and a matching HLA type came from public TCR beta signatures. Study results and limitations: Cumulative frequency (of public TCR beta family members) identified carriers of CMV plus the relevant HLA. HLA-C-restricted CMV-specific TCR beta clonotypes were dominant in the ex vivo response.

The CDR3 contains 9 residues. V shed 7 bases, J shed 8 bases, and the junction held 1 base outside the gene matches. The germline V gene has CDR1 DFQATT and CDR2 SNEGSKA (reference sequence). The chain links TRBV20-1 to TRBJ1-1; 7 bases align to TRBD1. The sequences come from cultured CD8+ T cells from PBMCs, collected from culture after CMV antigen stimulation. The origin of this receptor is a human donor in good health (CMV status not recorded). Some clones in this sample may be carry-over from other donors' samples. CDR3 nucleotide sequence: TGCAGTGGGGACAGAGAAGCTTTCTTT. Its protein product is CSGDREAFF.